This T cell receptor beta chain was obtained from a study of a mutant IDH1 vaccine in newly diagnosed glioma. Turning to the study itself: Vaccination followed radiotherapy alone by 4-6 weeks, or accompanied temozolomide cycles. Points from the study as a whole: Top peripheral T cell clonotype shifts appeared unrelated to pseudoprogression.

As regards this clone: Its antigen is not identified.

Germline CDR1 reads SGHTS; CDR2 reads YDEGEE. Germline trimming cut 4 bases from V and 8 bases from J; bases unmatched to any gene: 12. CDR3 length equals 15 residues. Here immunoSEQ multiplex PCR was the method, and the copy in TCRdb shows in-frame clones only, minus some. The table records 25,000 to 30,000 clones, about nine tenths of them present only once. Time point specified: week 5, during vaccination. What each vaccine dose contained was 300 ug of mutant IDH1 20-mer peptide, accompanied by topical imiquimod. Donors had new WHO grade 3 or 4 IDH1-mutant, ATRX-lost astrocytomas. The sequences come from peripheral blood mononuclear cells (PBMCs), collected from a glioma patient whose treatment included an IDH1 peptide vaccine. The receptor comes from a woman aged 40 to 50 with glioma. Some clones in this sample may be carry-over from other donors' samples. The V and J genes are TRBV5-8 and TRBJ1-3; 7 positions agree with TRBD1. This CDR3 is CASSLQQGFADTIYF. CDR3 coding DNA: TGTGCCAGCAGCCTACAACAGGGGTTCGCGGACACCATATATTTT.